These T cell receptor beta chains were read from a single sample in a study of T-cell reconstitution after alpha-beta-depleted transplantation in children. TCRdb reanalysed the PCR reads using MiXCR and keeps one entry per CDR3 protein. Of some 350,000 distinct CDR3 sequences in the sample, 10% were seen once. Material: PBMCs from the stem cell graft donor, obtained from the stem cell graft. All receptors come from a human donor who donated a stem cell graft to a child with acute lymphoblastic leukemia. The CDR3 runs from the conserved cysteine through the conserved F or W. A D gene is named only where the DNA matches it firmly. Size is omitted from some rows. Given values are once, few, many or a class for expanded clones.

V gene: TRBV12-3/TRBV12-4
D gene: NA
J gene: TRBJ2-5
clone size: few
CDR3 protein: CASSLGAPPETQYF
CDR3 DNA: TGTGCCAGCAGTTTAGGGGCCCCGCCAGAGACCCAGTACTTC

V gene: TRBV20-1
D gene: NA
J gene: TRBJ2-2
clone size: few
CDR3 protein: CSARPDSGELFF
CDR3 DNA: TGCAGTGCTAGACCTGACAGCGGGGAGCTGTTTTTT

V gene: TRBV29-1
D gene: NA
J gene: TRBJ2-1
clone size: NA
CDR3 protein: CSVETLDWSPGNEQFF
CDR3 DNA: TGCAGCGTTGAAACCCTGGACTGGTCCCCTGGTAATGAGCAGTTCTTC

V gene: TRBV2
D gene: NA
J gene: TRBJ2-7
clone size: NA
CDR3 protein: CASTLEGPSAEQYF
CDR3 DNA: TGTGCCAGTACCTTGGAGGGCCCCTCGGCCGAGCAGTACTTC

V gene: TRBV3-1
D gene: NA
J gene: TRBJ2-1
clone size: NA
CDR3 protein: CASSPRLGGSYNEQFF
CDR3 DNA: TGTGCCAGCAGCCCCCGACTAGGAGGCTCCTACAATGAGCAGTTCTTC

V gene: TRBV11-2
D gene: TRBD2
J gene: TRBJ2-1
clone size: few
CDR3 protein: CASSLDVAGGEQFF
CDR3 DNA: TGTGCCAGCAGCTTAGATGTAGCGGGAGGTGAGCAGTTCTTC

V gene: TRBV4-1
D gene: TRBD2
J gene: TRBJ2-3
clone size: NA
CDR3 protein: CASSPGPGGHTDTQYF
CDR3 DNA: TGCGCCAGCAGCCCCGGACCGGGGGGGCACACAGATACGCAGTATTTT

V gene: TRBV12-3/TRBV12-4
D gene: TRBD2
J gene: TRBJ2-1
clone size: few
CDR3 protein: CASSPQLAGGEQFF
CDR3 DNA: TGTGCCAGCAGCCCCCAACTAGCGGGTGGTGAGCAGTTCTTC

V gene: TRBV6-1
D gene: TRBD1
J gene: TRBJ1-2
clone size: many
CDR3 protein: CASRQGQGANYGYTF
CDR3 DNA: TGTGCCAGCAGACAAGGACAGGGGGCTAACTATGGCTACACCTTC

V gene: TRBV15
D gene: TRBD1
J gene: TRBJ1-1
clone size: NA
CDR3 protein: CATSTQGIFRENTEAFF
CDR3 DNA: TGTGCCACCAGCACACAGGGGATCTTTAGGGAGAACACTGAAGCTTTCTTT